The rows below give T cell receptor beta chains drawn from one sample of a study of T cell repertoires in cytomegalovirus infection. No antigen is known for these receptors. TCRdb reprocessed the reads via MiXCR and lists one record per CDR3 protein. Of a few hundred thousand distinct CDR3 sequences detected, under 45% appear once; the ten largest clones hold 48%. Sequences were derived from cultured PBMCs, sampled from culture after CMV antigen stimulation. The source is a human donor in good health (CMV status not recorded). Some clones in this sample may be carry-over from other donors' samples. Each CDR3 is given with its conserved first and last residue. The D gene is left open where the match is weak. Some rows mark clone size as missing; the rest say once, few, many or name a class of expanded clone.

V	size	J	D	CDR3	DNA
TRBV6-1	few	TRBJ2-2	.	CASREQDWTNTGELFF	TGTGCCAGCAGAGAGCAGGACTGGACGAACACCGGGGAGCTGTTTTTT
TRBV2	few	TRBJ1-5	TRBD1	CASSEMGQANQPQHF	TGTGCCAGCAGTGAAATGGGACAGGCCAATCAGCCCCAGCATTTT
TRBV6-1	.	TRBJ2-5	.	CASSTQTGPMGTQYF	TGTGCCAGCAGTACCCAGACTGGGCCCATGGGGACCCAGTACTTC
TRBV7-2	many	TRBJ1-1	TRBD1	CASSVTGGGTEAFF	TGTGCCAGCAGCGTAACAGGGGGCGGGACTGAAGCTTTCTTT
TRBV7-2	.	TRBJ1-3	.	CASSLSVGTTIYF	TGTGCCAGCAGCTTAAGTGTGGGAACCACCATATATTTT
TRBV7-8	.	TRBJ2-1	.	CASSLGAQGPYNEQFF	TGTGCCAGCAGCCTAGGGGCCCAGGGTCCCTACAATGAGCAGTTCTTC
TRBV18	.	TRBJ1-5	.	CASSPGSFPSNQPQHF	TGTGCCAGCTCACCCGGCAGTTTTCCTAGCAATCAGCCCCAGCATTTT
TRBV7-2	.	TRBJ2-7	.	CASSSYGTSENEQYF	TGTGCCAGCAGCTCGTACGGGACAAGTGAGAACGAGCAGTACTTC
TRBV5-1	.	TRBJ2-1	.	CASSLGAGTNEQFF	TGCGCCAGCAGCTTGGGGGCTGGGACAAACGAGCAGTTCTTC
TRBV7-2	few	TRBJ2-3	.	CASSPWVREGDTQYF	TGTGCCAGCAGCCCATGGGTGCGGGAAGGAGATACGCAGTATTTT
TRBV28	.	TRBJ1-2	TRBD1	CASSPGQGVLVGTF	TGTGCCAGCAGCCCAGGACAGGGGGTTTTAGTGGGGACCTTC
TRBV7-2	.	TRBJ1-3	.	CASSRGGILNTIYF	TGTGCCAGCAGCCGGGGGGGGATCCTCAACACCATATATTTT
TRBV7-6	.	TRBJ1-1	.	CASTPLRLNTEAFF	TGTGCCAGCACCCCCCTTAGACTTAACACTGAAGCTTTCTTT
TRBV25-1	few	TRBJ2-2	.	CASSTASGGELFF	TGTGCCAGCAGTACAGCATCGGGCGGGGAGCTGTTTTTT
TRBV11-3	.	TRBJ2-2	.	CASSFRGWTGELFF	TGTGCCAGCAGCTTTCGGGGATGGACCGGGGAGCTGTTTTTT
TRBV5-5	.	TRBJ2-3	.	CASSFRGRTSTDTQYF	TGTGCCAGCAGCTTTAGGGGACGGACTAGCACAGATACGCAGTATTTT
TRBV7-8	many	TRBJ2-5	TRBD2	CASIRRPGGQETQYF	TGTGCCAGCATCCGAAGACCCGGGGGGCAAGAGACCCAGTACTTC
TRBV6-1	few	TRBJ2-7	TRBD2	CASNPGTSEYEQYF	TGTGCCAGCAACCCCGGGACTAGCGAATACGAGCAGTACTTC
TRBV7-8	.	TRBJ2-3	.	CASSQRSGFEADTQYF	TGTGCCAGCAGCCAGCGGTCGGGGTTTGAGGCAGATACGCAGTATTTT
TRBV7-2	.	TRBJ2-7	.	CASRPRTASYEQYF	TGTGCCAGCAGACCCCGGACAGCTTCCTACGAGCAGTACTTC
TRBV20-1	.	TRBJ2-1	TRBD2	CSASIGGGREQFF	TGCAGTGCTAGTATCGGGGGGGGAAGGGAGCAGTTCTTC
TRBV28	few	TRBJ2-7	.	CASSLTGSLYEQYF	TGTGCCAGCAGTTTAACCGGGTCTCTCTACGAGCAGTACTTC
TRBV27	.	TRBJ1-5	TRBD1	CASSPWDRVNQPQHF	TGTGCCAGCAGTCCATGGGACAGAGTCAATCAGCCCCAGCATTTT
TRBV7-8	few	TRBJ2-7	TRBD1	CASSEVDRPDEQYF	TGTGCCAGCAGCGAGGTGGACAGGCCCGACGAGCAGTACTTC
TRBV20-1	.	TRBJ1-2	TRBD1	CSARDQGDGGGYTF	TGCAGTGCTAGAGATCAGGGGGACGGTGGAGGCTACACCTTC
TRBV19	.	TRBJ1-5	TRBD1	CASSIGPSGQGNQPQHF	TGTGCCAGTAGTATAGGTCCCTCGGGACAGGGAAATCAGCCCCAGCATTTT
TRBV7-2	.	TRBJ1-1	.	CASSLGPRDTEAFF	TGTGCCAGCAGCTTGGGGCCCCGAGACACTGAAGCTTTCTTT
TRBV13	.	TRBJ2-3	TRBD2	CASSPMSSGSTDTQYF	TGCGCCAGCAGCCCAATGTCTAGCGGTAGCACAGATACGCAGTATTTT
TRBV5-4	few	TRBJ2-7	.	CASSLDGGFSYEQYF	TGTGCCAGCAGCTTGGACGGCGGTTTCTCCTACGAGCAGTACTTC
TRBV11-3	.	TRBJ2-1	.	CASSLGGRPNEQFF	TGTGCCAGCAGCCTAGGGGGGCGACCAAATGAGCAGTTCTTC
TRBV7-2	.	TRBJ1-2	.	CASSRVFWQSYGYTF	TGTGCCAGCAGCCGCGTCTTTTGGCAGTCCTATGGCTACACCTTC
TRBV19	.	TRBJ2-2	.	CASSTGPSAGELFF	TGTGCCAGTAGTACAGGGCCGAGTGCCGGGGAGCTGTTTTTT
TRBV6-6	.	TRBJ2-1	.	CASSSRVGSSYNEQFF	TGTGCCAGCAGTTCTCGAGTGGGAAGCTCCTACAATGAGCAGTTCTTC
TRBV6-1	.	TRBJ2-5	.	CASSEGRETQYF	TGTGCCAGCAGTGAGGGCCGGGAGACCCAGTACTTC
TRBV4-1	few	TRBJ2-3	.	CASSQSGFLSDTQYF	TGCGCCAGCAGCCAATCGGGGTTCCTTTCCGATACGCAGTATTTT
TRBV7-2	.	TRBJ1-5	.	CASSLREQQPQHF	TGTGCCAGCAGCTTAAGGGAACAGCAGCCCCAGCATTTT
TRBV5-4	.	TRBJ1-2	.	CASSLGDGAGYTF	TGTGCCAGCAGCTTGGGGGACGGCGCTGGCTACACCTTC
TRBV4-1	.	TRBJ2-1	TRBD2	CASSQEVAGSYNEQFF	TGCGCCAGCAGCCAAGAGGTAGCGGGCTCCTACAATGAGCAGTTCTTC
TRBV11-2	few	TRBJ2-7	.	CASSRLGGQSSYEQYF	TGTGCCAGCAGCCGGCTGGGAGGCCAAAGCTCCTACGAGCAGTACTTC
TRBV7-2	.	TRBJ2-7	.	CASSYEGARSYEQYF	TGTGCCAGCAGCTATGAAGGGGCACGCTCCTACGAGCAGTACTTC
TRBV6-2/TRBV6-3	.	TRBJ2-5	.	CASSYWARAQETQYF	TGTGCCAGCAGTTACTGGGCACGGGCCCAAGAGACCCAGTACTTC
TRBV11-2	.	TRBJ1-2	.	CASSSGGRYGYTF	TGTGCCAGCAGCTCGGGGGGACGCTATGGCTACACCTTC
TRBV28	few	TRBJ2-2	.	CASSFRWTGELFF	TGTGCCAGCAGTTTCAGGTGGACCGGGGAGCTGTTTTTT
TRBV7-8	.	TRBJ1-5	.	CASSGRQGVNQPQHF	TGTGCCAGCAGCGGGAGACAAGGAGTCAATCAGCCCCAGCATTTT
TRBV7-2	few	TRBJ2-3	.	CASSFRQDRNTQYF	TGTGCCAGCAGCTTCCGACAGGATCGGAATACGCAGTATTTT
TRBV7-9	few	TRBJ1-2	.	CASSSIQGSLYGYTF	TGTGCCAGCAGCTCGATTCAGGGGTCCCTCTATGGCTACACCTTC
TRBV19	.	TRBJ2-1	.	CASSALTGLGIDEQFF	TGTGCCAGTAGTGCTTTGACAGGTCTTGGGATCGATGAGCAGTTCTTC
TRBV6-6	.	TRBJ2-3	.	CASSTRRINPDTQYF	TGTGCCAGCAGTACCCGACGGATCAATCCAGATACGCAGTATTTT
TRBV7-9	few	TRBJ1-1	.	CASSFDLGEAFF	TGTGCCAGCAGCTTCGACCTAGGCGAAGCTTTCTTT
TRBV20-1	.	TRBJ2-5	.	CSASESMSETQYF	TGCAGTGCTAGTGAGTCCATGAGCGAGACCCAGTACTTC
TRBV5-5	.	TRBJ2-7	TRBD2	CASSSVFSGGRSYEQYF	TGTGCCAGCAGCTCCGTATTTAGCGGGGGGAGGTCCTACGAGCAGTACTTC